This is a list of T cell receptor beta chains from one sample in a study of post-analysis software for immune sequencing data. TCRdb fed the PCR reads into MiXCR, producing one record per CDR3 protein. This sample has 740,000 or so distinct CDR3 sequences, with around 53% found just once. Sequencing was carried out using blood. The receptors stem from a girl between 5 and 17 years old with multiple sclerosis. The CDR3 runs from the conserved cysteine through the conserved F or W. D genes are given only for firm matches. Clone size is stated in some rows and not others, as once, few, many or a class when expanded.

D	J	V	size	CDR3	DNA
.	TRBJ2-1	TRBV5-1	.	CASSSQGHEQFF	TGCGCCAGCAGTTCGCAGGGCCATGAGCAGTTCTTC
.	TRBJ2-2	TRBV10-3	once	CAISPASNTGELFF	TGTGCCATCTCGCCAGCGTCGAACACCGGGGAGCTGTTTTTT
.	TRBJ1-4	TRBV5-1	.	CASSGSFLATNEKLFF	TGCGCCAGCAGCGGGAGTTTTCTAGCAACTAATGAAAAACTGTTTTTT
.	TRBJ2-7	TRBV20-1	.	CSASEGEEQYF	TGCAGTGCTTCCGAGGGAGAGGAGCAGTACTTC
.	TRBJ1-2	TRBV3-1	few	CASSQSRNYGYTF	TGTGCCAGCAGCCAGAGCCGTAACTATGGCTACACCTTC
TRBD2	TRBJ2-3	TRBV29-1	few	CSVDRSGLAGGPTDTQYF	TGCAGCGTTGACCGCTCGGGACTAGCGGGAGGGCCGACAGATACGCAGTATTTT
.	TRBJ2-5	TRBV7-7	.	CASSRGPGVDEQYF	TGTGCTAGCAGCCGCGGCCCCGGGGTGGATGAGCAGTACTTC
TRBD1	TRBJ2-7	TRBV29-1	.	CSVEGDSALGLYEQYF	TGCAGCGTTGAAGGGGACAGTGCTCTTGGGTTGTACGAGCAGTACTTC
.	TRBJ2-2	TRBV6-5	.	CASSYGGTVGTGELFF	TGTGCCAGCAGTTACGGGGGGACAGTCGGCACCGGGGAGCTGTTTTTT
.	TRBJ2-7	TRBV20-1	.	CSAGGSSDEQYF	TGCAGTGCTGGAGGGAGCTCCGACGAGCAGTACTTC
TRBD2	TRBJ2-1	TRBV5-1	.	CASSGTSGRAFDEQFF	TGCGCCAGCAGCGGAACTAGCGGGAGGGCCTTCGATGAGCAGTTCTTC
.	TRBJ2-6	TRBV4-1	few	CASSQEGTGVSGANVLTF	TGCGCCAGCAGCCAAGAGGGCACCGGCGTCTCTGGGGCCAACGTCCTGACTTTC
.	TRBJ2-7	TRBV6-5	few	CASSYLQGSYEQYF	TGTGCCAGCAGTTACCTACAGGGCTCCTACGAGCAGTACTTC
TRBD2	TRBJ2-7	TRBV20-1	.	CSVLADNGNSYEQYF	TGCAGTGTACTAGCGGACAACGGGAATTCCTACGAGCAGTACTTC
.	TRBJ2-5	TRBV4-1	.	CASSLRLAEETQYF	TGCGCCAGCAGCCTTAGATTAGCGGAAGAGACCCAGTACTTC
TRBD1	TRBJ2-7	TRBV11-2	.	CASSLVRGQYEQYF	TGTGCCAGCAGCTTAGTCAGGGGGCAGTACGAGCAGTACTTC
.	TRBJ2-1	TRBV29-1	few	CSVEGQGYNEQFF	TGCAGCGTTGAAGGTCAGGGGTACAATGAGCAGTTCTTC
.	TRBJ2-1	TRBV20-1	.	CSVPAGDRYNEQFF	TGCAGTGTCCCTGCCGGGGACCGTTACAATGAGCAGTTCTTC
.	TRBJ2-5	TRBV20-1	once	CSARAGGAWETQYF	TGCAGTGCTAGAGCAGGGGGGGCCTGGGAGACCCAGTACTTC
.	TRBJ2-7	TRBV6-5	.	CASSITGDEQYF	TGTGCCAGCAGTATCACCGGCGACGAGCAGTACTTC
TRBD2	TRBJ2-5	TRBV5-1	.	CASRTSTGTRTQETQYF	TGCGCCAGCAGGACATCGACCGGGACTAGAACTCAAGAGACCCAGTACTTC
.	TRBJ2-3	TRBV5-1	.	CASSLARAGTDTQYF	TGCGCCAGCAGCTTGGCGAGGGCAGGGACAGATACGCAGTATTTT
TRBD1	TRBJ1-2	TRBV12-3/TRBV12-4	.	CASSLQGGVYGYTF	TGTGCCAGCAGTCTCCAGGGGGGAGTCTATGGCTACACCTTC
.	TRBJ2-1	TRBV29-1	.	CSWGHAYNEQFF	TGCAGCTGGGGACACGCGTACAATGAGCAGTTCTTC
.	TRBJ1-5	TRBV5-1	.	CASSLGDRFNQPQHF	TGCGCCAGCAGCTTGGGCGACAGGTTCAATCAGCCCCAGCATTTT
.	TRBJ2-1	TRBV29-1	.	CSVDFLGTLPYNEQFF	TGCAGCGTTGATTTCTTAGGAACTCTACCCTACAATGAGCAGTTCTTC
.	TRBJ1-1	TRBV29-1	few	CSVARGNTEAFF	TGCAGCGTTGCTCGGGGCAACACTGAAGCTTTCTTT
TRBD2	TRBJ2-7	TRBV12-3/TRBV12-4	.	CASSLASGHSTYEQYF	TGTGCCAGCAGTTTGGCTAGCGGGCATTCCACCTACGAGCAGTACTTC
.	TRBJ1-4	TRBV12-3/TRBV12-4	.	CASIQTERHEKLFF	TGTGCCAGCATCCAGACGGAGAGGCATGAAAAACTGTTTTTT
TRBD2	TRBJ2-5	TRBV7-2	few	CASSLGTSGGRQETQYF	TGTGCCAGCAGCCTCGGGACTAGCGGGGGCCGTCAAGAGACCCAGTACTTC
.	TRBJ2-1	TRBV6-2/TRBV6-3	many	CASRRVDEQFF	TGTGCCAGCAGGAGGGTGGATGAGCAGTTCTTC
.	TRBJ2-1	TRBV7-3	once	CASSFRQGAQFF	TGTGCCAGCAGCTTCAGGCAGGGCGCGCAGTTCTTC
.	TRBJ2-6	TRBV20-1	.	CSARGGDSGANVLTF	TGCAGTGCTAGAGGCGGGGACTCTGGGGCCAACGTCCTGACTTTC
.	TRBJ2-1	TRBV6-2/TRBV6-3	.	CASSPGGMGEQFF	TGTGCCAGCAGCCCAGGAGGGATGGGTGAGCAGTTCTTC
.	TRBJ2-7	TRBV20-1	few	CSASPGASSEQYF	TGCAGTGCTAGCCCGGGAGCCTCCTCGGAGCAGTACTTC
TRBD2	TRBJ2-7	TRBV10-3	few	CAARTSTYEQYF	TGTGCCGCCCGGACTAGCACCTACGAGCAGTACTTC
TRBD1	TRBJ2-7	TRBV5-1	.	CASAANSRTGAYYEQYF	TGCGCCAGCGCAGCTAACTCGAGGACAGGGGCCTACTACGAGCAGTACTTC
TRBD2	TRBJ2-5	TRBV5-1	.	CASSLELAGVGETQYF	TGCGCCAGCAGCTTGGAACTAGCGGGGGTTGGAGAGACCCAGTACTTC
TRBD1	TRBJ2-7	TRBV28	.	CASSPTSVWGQVSYEQYF	TGTGCCAGCAGTCCCACATCCGTATGGGGACAGGTGTCCTACGAGCAGTACTTC
TRBD1	TRBJ2-7	TRBV20-1	.	CSASGTGISYEQYF	TGCAGTGCTTCCGGGACAGGGATCTCCTACGAGCAGTACTTC
TRBD2	TRBJ2-7	TRBV29-1	.	CSAQGGPGGDYEQYF	TGCAGCGCCCAAGGCGGTCCCGGGGGGGACTACGAGCAGTACTTC